Sequencing of this T cell receptor (beta chain) was carried out in a study of CD8+CD57+ T cells in acquired aplastic anemia. Looking at the study overall: On average, sorted CD4+ and CD8+ cells gave 2.5 to 4 ug of DNA.

In regard to this clonotype: Antigen unknown.

The CDR3 totals 15 residues. J was trimmed by 3 bases and V by 3 bases; bases with no gene match: 5. Germline assignment: CDR1 SGDLS and CDR2 YYNGEE. Profiling of TCR beta VDJ combinations and CDR3 sequences used genomic DNA as template. TCRdb reanalysed the reads using MiXCR and keeps one entry per CDR3 protein. The sample carries 200,000 to 300,000 distinct CDR3 sequences, 82% recorded once. Before being chosen for sequencing, patients had shown CD8+CD57+ cell expansion by flow cytometry. Patients uniformly had severe acquired aplastic anemia. There was no therapy given to any patient before the blood sampling took place. Study results and limitations: Overlap between patients and controls comprised 25 to 30 CD8+ CDR3 sequences.

The sample consisted of sorted CD4+, CD8+, or CD8+CD57+ T cells (not recorded which) from PBMCs. The chain has TRBV9 and TRBJ2-1; 8 bases fit TRBD2. The origin of this receptor is a human donor with aplastic anemia. The CDR3 DNA is TGTGCCAGCAGCGCGGGAGGGCCTAACTACAATGAGCAGTTCTTC. Encoded protein: CASSAGGPNYNEQFF.